Detailed here is one TCR beta chain. The antigen is unknown. V lost 0 bases and J lost 8, with 16 bases in between. CDR1 is SGHKS and CDR2 is YYEKEE in the germline V gene (reference sequence). This CDR3 region has 15 residues. The data were obtained in a study of T cells after yellow fever vaccination. At the level of the study: Preparation of the low-cell-number fractions used SMART-Seq v4 Ultra Low Input.

The study's findings and limits: After the booster, 95% to 98% of CD4 and 88% of CD8 primary-response clones were re-detected. Researchers cautioned that FACS-sorted repertoires could harbor abundant clonotypes contaminating from the bulk population.

As TCR cDNA was made by 5'RACE template switching, a universal primer site and UMIs were added. TCRdb itself ran the 5' RACE reads through MiXCR, one entry per CDR3 protein. The table has approximately 150,000 distinct CDR3 sequences, approximately 6.2% seen once. The sequence was collected from a man aged 18 to 30 who received the YFV17D yellow fever vaccine. The sequenced sample was CD4+ T cells sorted from PBMCs, obtained on the day of the first yellow fever vaccination. The gene calls are TRBV5-5 and TRBJ2-3, with D perhaps TRBD1 (5 bases). In nucleotides, the CDR3 is TGTGCCAGCAGCTTGGGGATTTTTGACAGAACTACGCAGTATTTT. Its translation: CASSLGIFDRTTQYF.